One sample yielded the 9 T cell receptor beta chains listed below, sequenced in a study of cytomegalovirus exposure and HLA in healthy donors. PCR employed 60 Vbeta and 13 Jbeta primers. TCRdb's table, derived via immunoSEQ multiplex PCR, lists solely in-frame clones and lacks some. Among 35,000 to 45,000 clones listed, about 70% were seen once. The sequenced material came from PBMCs. The receptors here all came from a young man in good health and CMV-seronegative.

The gene calls are TRBV10-3 and TRBJ2-7; the D is unclear. The germline gives CDR1 ENHRY, CDR2 SYGVKD. The CDR3 is 14 residues long. V shed 6 bases and J shed 1 base, with 13 bases lying between them. DNA of the CDR3: TGTGCCATCAGCCCGAAACAAATATCCTACGAGCAGTACTTC. Amino acid sequence: CAISPKQISYEQYF.

This chain uses TRBV6-4 with TRBJ1-5; D is perhaps TRBD1 (6 bases). The V end lost 8 bases, the J end lost 4 bases, and 15 bases lay between the germline ends. There are 14 residues in the CDR3. Germline V CDR1 and CDR2: MRHNA, SNTAGT. This CDR3 is CASQRRTANQPQHF. CDR3 nucleotide sequence: TGTGCCAGCCAAAGGAGGACAGCAAATCAGCCCCAGCATTTT.

This chain joins TRBV6-5 and TRBJ1-2; TRBD1 matches at 8 bases. The germline V gene encodes CDR1 MNHEY and CDR2 SVGAGI. J was trimmed by 2 bases and V by 5 bases; bases with no gene match: 4. This CDR3 comprises 14 residues. Here the CDR3 reads CASSGQGSNYGYTF. In nucleotides, the CDR3 is TGTGCCAGCAGTGGACAGGGTTCCAACTATGGCTACACCTTC.

This clone is labeled as medium-sized. The CDR3 coding sequence is TGTGCCAGCAGCCAAGATGCGAGCGGGAACCCCTACGAGCAGTACTTC. Residues: CASSQDASGNPYEQYF. The chain carries TRBV4-2 and TRBJ2-7; 7 bases agree with TRBD2. V gave up 0 bases and J gave up 2 bases; unmatched junction bases: 7. The CDR3 spans 16 residues. Germline V gene data show CDR1 as LGHNA and CDR2 as YNFKEQ.

This sequence joins TRBV4-1 and TRBJ1-1; TRBD1 agrees at 10 bases. The germline gives CDR1 MGHRA, CDR2 YSYEKL. With 3 bases clipped from V and 5 bases from J, the junction kept 9 bases outside the gene matches. This CDR3 has 16 amino acids. The CDR3 nucleotides read TGCGCCAGCAGCCACCCGAGGGGACAGGGGCAGACTGAAGCTTTCTTT. This translates into CASSHPRGQGQTEAFF.

The chain recombines TRBV4-3 with TRBJ2-7, with 7 bases fitting TRBD1. Per germline, CDR1 LGHNA and CDR2 YSLEER. CDR3 length equals 17 residues. V dropped 4 bases and J dropped 0; count of bases not matched to a gene: 12. The CDR3 loop is CASSPHPPQGSSYEQYF. CDR3 sequence (DNA): TGCGCCAGCAGCCCGCATCCCCCACAGGGGTCCTCCTACGAGCAGTACTTC.

J is TRBJ1-1 and V is TRBV29-1, with D perhaps matching TRBD1 (6 bases). Germline-derived CDR1 and CDR2 are SQVTM and ANQGSEA. The CDR3 sequence is 16 residues long. The V and J ends lost 4 bases and 4 bases respectively, with 22 bases between them. The CDR3 nucleotides read TGCAGCGTTGCTCGAGGGGTAGGGACATTTGTCACTGAAGCTTTCTTT. The encoded protein is CSVARGVGTFVTEAFF.

The CDR3 coding sequence is TGCGCCAGCAGTGTCTCTAGCGGGGGAGAGCAGTTCTTC. It translates to CASSVSSGGEQFF. This chain links TRBV10-1 with TRBJ2-1; 10 bases agree with TRBD2. The germline V gene encodes CDR1 WNHNN and CDR2 SYGVQD (reference sequence). The ends lost 4 bases at V and 10 bases at J; junction bases unmatched: 4. The CDR3 loop spans 13 amino acids.

This clone was counted a single time. CDR3: CASSPRLVHETQYF. The CDR3 DNA reads TGTGCCAGCAGCCCCCGACTAGTTCACGAGACCCAGTACTTC. The chain carries TRBV7-2 and TRBJ2-5; maybe TRBD2 (6 bases). V was cut by 5 bases and J by 5 bases, with 15 bases left in between. CDR3 length: 14 residues. Germline V gene lookup returns CDR1 SGHTA and CDR2 FQGNSA.